These T cell receptor beta chains were read from a single sample in a study of naive and memory T cell subsets. TCRdb ran MiXCR on the UMI-ligation and nested PCR reads and lists one entry per CDR3 protein. The data contain tens of thousands of distinct CDR3 sequences, around 10% of them singletons. The specimen was naive CD4+ T cells from blood. The receptors were sampled from a human donor in good health. Both conserved end residues are part of each CDR3. Each record gives: J gene, clone size, V gene, D gene, CDR3 protein, CDR3 DNA. A D gene is named only where the DNA matches it firmly. Only part of the rows carry a size: once, few, many, or a class if the clone is expanded.

TRBJ2-1 | many | TRBV4-3 | . | CASSQAQGPSSYNEQFF | TGCGCCAGCAGCCAAGCGCAGGGGCCGAGCTCCTACAATGAGCAGTTCTTC
TRBJ1-5 | . | TRBV12-3/TRBV12-4 | . | CASTSTNSNQPQHF | TGTGCCAGCACCAGTACGAATAGCAATCAGCCCCAGCATTTT
TRBJ2-7 | . | TRBV5-1 | TRBD1 | CASSKSATGDRRYF | TGCGCCAGCAGCAAATCGGCGACAGGGGATAGACGGTACTTC
TRBJ2-7 | many | TRBV20-1 | . | CSARRGPLEQYF | TGCAGTGCTAGACGGGGACCCCTCGAGCAGTACTTC
TRBJ1-2 | many | TRBV12-3/TRBV12-4 | . | CASSLSGYTF | TGTGCCAGCAGTTTATCTGGCTACACCTTC
TRBJ2-7 | . | TRBV6-2/TRBV6-3 | TRBD1 | CASSPDPYGTGSYEQYF | TGTGCCAGCAGTCCTGACCCATACGGGACAGGGTCCTACGAGCAGTACTTC
TRBJ1-5 | . | TRBV7-9 | . | CASSLVEGQPQHF | TGTGCCAGCAGCTTAGTAGAGGGGCAGCCCCAGCATTTT
TRBJ2-2 | . | TRBV9 | TRBD2 | CASSTTSGGLDYTGELFF | TGTGCCAGCAGCACTACTAGCGGGGGCCTCGATTACACCGGGGAGCTGTTTTTT
TRBJ2-1 | . | TRBV6-2/TRBV6-3 | TRBD2 | CASRKPISGRAIGEQFF | TGTGCCAGCAGAAAACCCATTAGCGGGAGGGCGATCGGTGAGCAGTTCTTC
TRBJ2-1 | . | TRBV6-2/TRBV6-3 | . | CASSYVLQLEQFF | TGTGCCAGCAGTTACGTTCTCCAGCTAGAGCAGTTCTTC
TRBJ1-3 | few | TRBV3-1 | . | CASSQREENTIYF | TGTGCCAGCAGCCAACGAGAGGAAAACACCATATATTTT
TRBJ2-2 | many | TRBV3-1 | . | CASSRRGLNTGELFF | TGTGCCAGCAGCCGCAGGGGCCTCAACACCGGGGAGCTGTTTTTT
TRBJ2-3 | many | TRBV5-1 | . | CASSGTPSTDTQYF | TGCGCCAGCAGCGGGACCCCTAGCACAGATACGCAGTATTTT
TRBJ2-1 | few | TRBV2 | TRBD2 | CASSEALGERERSNEQFF | TGTGCCAGCAGTGAAGCGTTGGGGGAGCGGGAGCGGTCTAATGAGCAGTTCTTC
TRBJ2-5 | . | TRBV29-1 | . | CSVARAQETQYF | TGCAGCGTCGCTCGGGCCCAAGAGACCCAGTACTTC